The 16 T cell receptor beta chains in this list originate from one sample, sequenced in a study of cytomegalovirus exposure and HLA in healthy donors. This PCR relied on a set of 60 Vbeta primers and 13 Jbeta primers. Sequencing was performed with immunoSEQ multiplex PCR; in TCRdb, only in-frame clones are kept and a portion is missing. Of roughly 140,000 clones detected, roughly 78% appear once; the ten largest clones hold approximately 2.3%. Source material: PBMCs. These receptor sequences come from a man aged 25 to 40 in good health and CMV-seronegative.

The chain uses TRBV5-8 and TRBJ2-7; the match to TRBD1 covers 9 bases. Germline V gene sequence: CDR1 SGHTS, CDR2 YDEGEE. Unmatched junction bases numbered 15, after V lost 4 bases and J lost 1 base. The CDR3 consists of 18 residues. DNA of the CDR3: TGTGCCAGCAGCAGACCGGGACAGGGAAGGGATTATTCCTACGAGCAGTACTTC. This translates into CASSRPGQGRDYSYEQYF.

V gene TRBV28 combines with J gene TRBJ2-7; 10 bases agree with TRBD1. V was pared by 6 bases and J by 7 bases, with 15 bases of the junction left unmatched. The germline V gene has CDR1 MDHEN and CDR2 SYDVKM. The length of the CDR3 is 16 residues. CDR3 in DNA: TGTGCCAGCAGCCAGGGGTGGGGACAGGGGTCGGGGGAGCAGTACTTC. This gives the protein CASSQGWGQGSGEQYF.

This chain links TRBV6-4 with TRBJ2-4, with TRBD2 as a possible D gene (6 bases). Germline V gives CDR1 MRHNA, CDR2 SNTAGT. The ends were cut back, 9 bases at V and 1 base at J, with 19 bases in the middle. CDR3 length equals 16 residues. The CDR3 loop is CARQWDFQVAKNIQYF. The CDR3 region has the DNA TGTGCCAGACAATGGGACTTCCAGGTGGCCAAAAACATTCAGTACTTC.

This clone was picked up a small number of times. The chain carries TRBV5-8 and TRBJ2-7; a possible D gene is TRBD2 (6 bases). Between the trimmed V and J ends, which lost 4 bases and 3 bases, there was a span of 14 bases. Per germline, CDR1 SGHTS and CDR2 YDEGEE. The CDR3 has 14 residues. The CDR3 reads CASSPDGGVYEQYF. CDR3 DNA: TGTGCCAGCAGCCCCGATGGAGGGGTCTACGAGCAGTACTTC.

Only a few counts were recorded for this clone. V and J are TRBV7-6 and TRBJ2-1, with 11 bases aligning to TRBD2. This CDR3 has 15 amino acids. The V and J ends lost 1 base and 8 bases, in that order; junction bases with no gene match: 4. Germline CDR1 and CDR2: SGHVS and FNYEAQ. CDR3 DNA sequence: TGTGCCAGCAGCTTAGTAGCGGGAGGGAGGTATGAGCAGTTCTTC. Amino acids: CASSLVAGGRYEQFF.

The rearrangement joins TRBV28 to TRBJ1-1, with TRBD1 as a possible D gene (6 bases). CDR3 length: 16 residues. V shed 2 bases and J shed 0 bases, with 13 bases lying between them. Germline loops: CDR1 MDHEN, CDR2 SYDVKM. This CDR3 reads CASSLGQSAVNTEAFF. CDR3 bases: TGTGCCAGCAGTTTAGGACAGTCAGCCGTGAACACTGAAGCTTTCTTT.

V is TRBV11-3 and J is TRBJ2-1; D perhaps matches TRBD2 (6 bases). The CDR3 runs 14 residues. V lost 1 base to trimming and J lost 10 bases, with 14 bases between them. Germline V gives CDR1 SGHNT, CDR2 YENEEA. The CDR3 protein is CASSLVGGLDEQFF. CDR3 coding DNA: TGTGCCAGCAGCTTAGTCGGAGGGTTGGACGAGCAGTTCTTC.

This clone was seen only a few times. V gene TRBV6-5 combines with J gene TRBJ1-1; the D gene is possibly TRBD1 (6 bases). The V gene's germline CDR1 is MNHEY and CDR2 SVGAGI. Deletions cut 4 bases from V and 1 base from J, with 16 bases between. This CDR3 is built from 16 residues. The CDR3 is CASSSYSGQTNTEAFF. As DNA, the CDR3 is TGTGCCAGCAGTTCCTATAGTGGACAGACGAACACTGAAGCTTTCTTT.

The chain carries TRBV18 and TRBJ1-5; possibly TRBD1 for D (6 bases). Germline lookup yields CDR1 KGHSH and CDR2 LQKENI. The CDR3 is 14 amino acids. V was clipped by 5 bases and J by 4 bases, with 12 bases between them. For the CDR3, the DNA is TGTGCCAGCTCAGGGCAGGGGCGAAATCAGCCCCAGCATTTT. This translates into CASSGQGRNQPQHF.

The CDR3 DNA reads TGTGCCAGCAGTTTTTATAGTCTCCTAGGCCCAGGGGCGCGTGTTGAAAAACTGTTTTTT. Translating gives CASSFYSLLGPGARVEKLFF. The chain has TRBV28 and TRBJ1-4; D perhaps matches TRBD1 (6 bases). V lost 3 bases, J lost 7 bases, and 30 bases lay in between. The V gene's germline CDR1 is MDHEN and CDR2 SYDVKM. There are 20 residues in the CDR3.

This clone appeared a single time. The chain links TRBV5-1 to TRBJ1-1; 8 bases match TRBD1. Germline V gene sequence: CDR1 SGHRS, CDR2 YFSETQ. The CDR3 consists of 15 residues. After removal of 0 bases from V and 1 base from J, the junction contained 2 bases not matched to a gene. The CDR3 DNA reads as TGCGCCAGCAGCTTGGGACAGGGGACGAACACTGAAGCTTTCTTT. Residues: CASSLGQGTNTEAFF.

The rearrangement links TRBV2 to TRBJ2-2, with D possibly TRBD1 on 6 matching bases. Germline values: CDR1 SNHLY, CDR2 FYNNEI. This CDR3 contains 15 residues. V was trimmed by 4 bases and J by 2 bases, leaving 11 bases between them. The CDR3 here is CASSGYRVNTGELFF. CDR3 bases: TGTGCCAGCAGTGGTTACAGGGTTAACACCGGGGAGCTGTTTTTT.

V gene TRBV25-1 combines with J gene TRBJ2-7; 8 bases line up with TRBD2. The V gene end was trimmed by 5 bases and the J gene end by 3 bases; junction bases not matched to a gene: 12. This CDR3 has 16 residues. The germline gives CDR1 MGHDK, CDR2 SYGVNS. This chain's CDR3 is CASSFQGPGLDYEQYF. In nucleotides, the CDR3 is TGTGCCAGCAGTTTTCAGGGACCGGGACTAGACTACGAGCAGTACTTC.

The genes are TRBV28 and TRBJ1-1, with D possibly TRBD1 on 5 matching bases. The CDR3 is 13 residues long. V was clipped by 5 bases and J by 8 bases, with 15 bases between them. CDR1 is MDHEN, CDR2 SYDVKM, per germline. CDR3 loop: CASSPRPGREAFF. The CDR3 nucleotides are TGTGCCAGCAGTCCTCGTCCAGGGAGGGAAGCTTTCTTT.

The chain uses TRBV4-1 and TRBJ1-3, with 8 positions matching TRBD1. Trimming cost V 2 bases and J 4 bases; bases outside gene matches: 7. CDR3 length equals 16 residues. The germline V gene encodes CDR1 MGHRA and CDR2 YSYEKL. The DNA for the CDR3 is TGCGCCAGCAGCCAACCAGGTCGGGACAGGGGAAACACCATATATTTT. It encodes CASSQPGRDRGNTIYF.

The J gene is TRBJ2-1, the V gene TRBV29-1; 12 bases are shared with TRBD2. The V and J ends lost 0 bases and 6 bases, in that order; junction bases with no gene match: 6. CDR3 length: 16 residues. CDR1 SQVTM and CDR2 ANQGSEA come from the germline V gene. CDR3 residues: CSVEDYLAGGPNEQFF. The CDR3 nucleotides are TGCAGCGTTGAAGATTACCTAGCGGGAGGGCCCAATGAGCAGTTCTTC.